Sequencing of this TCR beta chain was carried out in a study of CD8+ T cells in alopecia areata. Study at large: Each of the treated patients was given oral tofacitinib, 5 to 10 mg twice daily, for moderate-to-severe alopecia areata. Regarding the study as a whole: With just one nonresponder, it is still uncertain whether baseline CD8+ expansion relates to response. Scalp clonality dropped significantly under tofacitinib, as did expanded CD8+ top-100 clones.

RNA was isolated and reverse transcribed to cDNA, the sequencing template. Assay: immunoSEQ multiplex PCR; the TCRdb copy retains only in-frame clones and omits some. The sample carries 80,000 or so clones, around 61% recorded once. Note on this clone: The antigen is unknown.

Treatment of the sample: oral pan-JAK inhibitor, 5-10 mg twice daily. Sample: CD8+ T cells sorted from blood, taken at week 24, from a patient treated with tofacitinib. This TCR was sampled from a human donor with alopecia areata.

The CDR3 nucleotides are TGCGCCAGCAGCCAGGTTGGCCAAAGCGGGTTAGAGCCCCAGCATTTT. Translating gives CASSQVGQSGLEPQHF. This chain joins TRBV4-1 and TRBJ1-5, with D unresolved. The CDR3 runs 16 residues. The ends were cut back, 3 bases at V and 8 bases at J, with 20 bases in the middle. From germline, CDR1 is MGHRA and CDR2 YSYEKL.